These 10 T cell receptor beta chains originate from one sample sequenced in a study of T-cell reconstitution after alpha-beta-depleted transplantation in children. Preparation of the TCRbeta library involved a method that used unique molecular identifiers. TCRdb ran MiXCR on the PCR reads and lists one entry per CDR3 protein. This sample has 130,000 to 150,000 distinct CDR3 sequences, with around 9% found just once. The specimen comprised PBMCs, mostly from graft donor cells, sampled 180 days after TCRalphabeta/CD19-depleted stem cell transplant. These receptors originate from a female patient between 2 and 15 years old who had a stem cell transplant for congenital amegakaryocytic thrombocytopenia, so the T cells may come from the graft donor.

The sample holds many counts of this clonotype. The chain employs TRBV7-2 and TRBJ2-2; D is unresolved. Germline assignment: CDR1 SGHTA and CDR2 FQGNSA. The CDR3 runs 15 residues. V lost 5 bases and J 2 bases, leaving 12 bases between the germline ends. As DNA, the CDR3 is TGTGCCAGCAGCCCTAGGTGGGCTAACACCGGGGAGCTGTTTTTT. Amino acids: CASSPRWANTGELFF. Variable domain in full (rest from reference TRBV7-2 and TRBJ2-2): GAGVSQSPSNKVTEKGKDVELRCDPISGHTALYWYRQSLGQGLEFLIYFQGNSAPDKSGLPSDRFSAERTGGSVSTLTIQRTQQEDSAVYLCASSPRWANTGELFFGEGSRLTVL.

This clonotype was counted between two and nine times. The chain couples TRBV10-1 to TRBJ2-7; TRBD1 agrees at 10 bases. V shed 7 bases, J shed 5 bases, and the junction held 5 bases outside the gene matches. Germline CDR1 is WNHNN and CDR2 is SYGVQD (reference sequence). This CDR3 comprises 13 residues. CDR3 region: CASNRDRGDEQYF. The CDR3 nucleotides read TGCGCCAGCAACCGGGACAGGGGTGACGAGCAGTACTTC.

Concerning this clonotype itself: A single base separates this from a much larger clone, so it may be a read error. V gene TRBV20-1 combines with J gene TRBJ2-3, with 8 nucleotides matching TRBD2. Germline V gene sequence: CDR1 DFQATT, CDR2 SNEGSKA (reference sequence). This CDR3 region has 14 residues. The CDR3 nucleotides are TGCAGTACTAGTATAGCGGGAAACACAGATACGCAGTATTTT. It encodes CSTSIAGNTDTQYF.

This clonotype appeared many times. This chain joins TRBV28 and TRBJ1-2, with D possibly matching TRBD1 (5 bases). Trimming pared 6 bases from V and 4 bases from J, leaving 18 bases between. CDR1 MDHEN and CDR2 SYDVKM come from the germline V gene. CDR3 length: 15 residues. In DNA, the CDR3 is TGTGCCAGCAGCACTCTGTGGGGGATCAGCTATGGCTACACCTTC. It specifies CASSTLWGISYGYTF.

This clonotype was seen more than once but under ten times. This chain uses TRBV19 with TRBJ2-1; D possibly matches TRBD1 or TRBD2 (5 bases each). The germline V and J ends were trimmed by 5 bases and 4 bases, with 12 bases remaining between them. The CDR3 has 14 residues. The V gene's germline CDR1 is LNHDA and CDR2 SQIVND (reference sequence). CDR3 residues: CASSFGTPYNEQFF. The CDR3 DNA is TGTGCCAGTAGTTTCGGGACCCCTTACAATGAGCAGTTCTTC.

The chain joins TRBV30 to TRBJ1-5, with 9 bases that match TRBD1. V shed 5 bases and J 2 bases; nucleotides not matched to a gene: 1. The CDR3 length is 13 residues. Germline V gene sequence: CDR1 GTSNPN, CDR2 SVGIG (reference sequence). Written as DNA, the CDR3 is TGTGCCTGGGGGGACAGGGGCAATCAGCCCCAGCATTTT. This codes for CAWGDRGNQPQHF. Full variable domain (rest looked up from reference TRBV30 and TRBJ1-5): SQTIHQWPATLVQPVGSPLSLECTVEGTSNPNLYWYRQAAGRGLQLLFYSVGIGQISSEVPQNLSASRPQDRQFILSSKKLLLSDSGFYLCAWGDRGNQPQHFGDGTRLSIL.

This clonotype has a handful of counts. The rearrangement uses TRBV12-3 or TRBV12-4 and TRBJ2-7; 10 bases align to TRBD2. The CDR3 totals 14 residues. Trimming cost V 2 bases and J 2 bases; bases outside gene matches: 0. The CDR3 sequence: CASSLTSGAYEQYF. Written as DNA, the CDR3 is TGTGCCAGCAGTTTAACTAGCGGGGCCTACGAGCAGTACTTC.

This clonotype occurred many times. This chain joins TRBV4-1 and TRBJ1-3; D call uncertain. Germline-derived CDR1 and CDR2 are MGHRA and YSYEKL. Trimming took off 2 bases at V and 5 bases at J, with 16 bases between the two ends. The CDR3 sequence is 16 residues long. For the CDR3, the DNA is TGCGCCAGCAGCCAACCCCCGAGGGAAAGAAGAAACACCATATATTTT. It translates to CASSQPPRERRNTIYF.

In this sample, this clonotype turned up a few times. The CDR3 reads CASTEAGEGQETQYF. The CDR3 DNA is TGTGCCAGCACCGAAGCGGGGGAGGGGCAAGAGACCCAGTACTTC. The chain recombines TRBV6-1 with TRBJ2-5; the match to TRBD2 covers 8 bases. Germline CDR1 MNHNS, CDR2 SASEGT. The CDR3 is 15 residues long. J lost 2 bases, V lost 7 bases, and 9 bases had no gene match.

This clonotype was counted ten times or more. The genes are TRBV12-3 or TRBV12-4 and TRBJ1-2; possible D gene TRBD1, 5 bases. The germline V and J ends were trimmed by 7 bases and 8 bases, with 20 bases remaining between them. This CDR3 is built from 14 residues. CDR3 region: CASTHGRGSYGYTF. DNA for the CDR3: TGTGCCAGCACCCATGGTAGGGGTTCGTACGGCTACACCTTC.